The 16 T cell receptor beta chains listed next were all sequenced from one sample in a study of T cells in Graves' hyperthyroidism and ophthalmopathy. There were TCR beta CDR3 regions amplified from RNA transcripts. The study used the HTBI primer set for a first-round RT-PCR of the TCR CDR3. Each CDR3 protein gets one entry after TCRdb re-called the multiplex PCR reads with MiXCR. The sample carries some 320,000 distinct CDR3 sequences, around 15% recorded once. Sample: blood. These receptors came from a woman aged 40 to 55 with Graves' ophthalmopathy.

The sample holds many counts of this clonotype. V is TRBV3-1 and J is TRBJ2-7, with 10 positions matching TRBD2. J was trimmed by 7 bases and V by 1 base; bases with no gene match: 7. CDR1 LGHDT and CDR2 YNNKEL come from the germline V gene (reference sequence). The CDR3 is made up of 15 amino acids. In DNA form, the CDR3 reads TGTGCCAGCAGCCAAGGGACTAGCGGATGGGGTGAGCAGTACTTC. Its translation is CASSQGTSGWGEQYF.

This clonotype was seen many times. The gene calls are TRBV12-3 or TRBV12-4 and TRBJ2-7, with 8 positions matching TRBD1. This CDR3 has 14 amino acids. V lost 4 bases and J lost 5; bases outside the gene matches: 7. The CDR3 DNA reads as TGTGCCAGCAGTTCTTGGACAGGGCAAGACGAGCAGTACTTC. Translating gives CASSSWTGQDEQYF.

The sample holds many counts of this clonotype. CDR3 in amino acids: CASSTNRRGYTF. DNA of the CDR3: TGTGCCAGCAGCACTAACAGGCGTGGCTACACCTTC. The gene calls are TRBV7-2 and TRBJ1-2; D possibly corresponds to TRBD1 (5 bases). The V gene lost 5 bases and the J gene lost 7 bases, with 11 bases spanning the gap. The length of the CDR3 is 12 residues. The germline CDR1 and CDR2 sequences are SGHTA and FQGNSA. The whole variable domain, filled in from reference TRBV7-2 and TRBJ1-2, reads GAGVSQSPSNKVTEKGKDVELRCDPISGHTALYWYRQSLGQGLEFLIYFQGNSAPDKSGLPSDRFSAERTGGSVSTLTIQRTQQEDSAVYLCASSTNRRGYTFGSGTRLTVV.

This clonotype was counted ten times or more. The chain links TRBV7-8 to TRBJ2-1, with D tentatively TRBD1 or TRBD2 (5 bases each). This CDR3 comprises 19 residues. Germline V gene sequence: CDR1 SGHVS, CDR2 FQNEAQ. The V end was cut by 6 bases, the J end by 5 bases, with 29 bases between. This CDR3 is CASSQMRGIREGLHNEQFF. For the CDR3, the DNA is TGTGCCAGCAGTCAAATGAGGGGCATCAGGGAAGGGTTACACAATGAGCAGTTCTTC.

This clonotype was counted a few times. CDR3 in DNA: TGTGCCACCAGCAGAGATCCACCGGGGTCATATGGCTACACCTTC. This sequence encodes CATSRDPPGSYGYTF. The rearrangement links TRBV15 to TRBJ1-2; D gene ambiguous. The CDR3 length is 15 residues. Germline V gene sequence: CDR1 LNHNV, CDR2 YYDKDF (reference sequence). V lost 0 bases to trimming and J lost 5 bases, with 13 bases between them.

The genes are TRBV11-3 and TRBJ2-1, with 12 bases matching TRBD2. V gave up 7 bases and J gave up 0 bases; unmatched junction bases: 22. Germline V CDR1 and CDR2: SGHNT, YENEEA. The CDR3 sequence is 22 residues long. The CDR3: CASIPRAMRLAGDTGSYNEQFF. CDR3 nucleotides: TGTGCCAGCATCCCCCGGGCCATGAGACTAGCGGGAGATACGGGCTCCTACAATGAGCAGTTCTTC.

Many counts were recorded for this clonotype. The chain uses TRBV20-1 and TRBJ2-5, with a tentative D call TRBD2 (5 bases). Trimming pared 3 bases from V and 5 bases from J, leaving 10 bases between. The germline V gene encodes CDR1 DFQATT and CDR2 SNEGSKA (reference sequence). The CDR3 is 12 residues long. CDR3 DNA: TGCAGTGCTAGGGGAGTTGAGGAGACCCAGTACTTC. Translation: CSARGVEETQYF.

The gene calls are TRBV5-4 and TRBJ1-2; D possibly corresponds to TRBD1 (5 bases). The germline V gene has CDR1 SGHNT and CDR2 YYREEE (reference sequence). CDR3 length: 14 amino acids. V lost 4 bases and J lost 0, with 10 bases in between. This CDR3 reads CASSRDSTNYGYTF. For the CDR3, the DNA is TGTGCCAGCAGCCGCGACAGCACTAACTATGGCTACACCTTC.

This clonotype was counted many times. This chain connects TRBV18 to TRBJ2-5; D remains ambiguous. Trimming took off 5 bases at V and 1 base at J, with 8 bases between the two ends. Germline V gene lookup returns CDR1 KGHSH and CDR2 LQKENI. The CDR3 has 13 residues. CDR3 protein: CASSTDLQETQYF. The CDR3 region has the DNA TGTGCCAGCTCAACGGACCTCCAAGAGACCCAGTACTTC.

This sequence joins TRBV4-2 and TRBJ2-2; possibly TRBD1 for D (5 bases). CDR1 is LGHNA, CDR2 YNFKEQ, per germline. V dropped 1 base and J dropped 3 bases, with 15 bases sitting between them. CDR3 length equals 17 residues. CDR3 region: CASSQVRPGSDTGELFF. The CDR3 coding sequence is TGTGCCAGCAGCCAAGTTCGGCCAGGGTCGGACACCGGGGAGCTGTTTTTT.

This clonotype was seen many times. The V and J genes are TRBV12-3 or TRBV12-4 and TRBJ2-7, with D uncertain. The CDR3 has 16 amino acids. Trimming removed 6 bases from V and 4 bases from J, with 22 bases in between. The CDR3 nucleotides read TGTGCCAGCAGCCGATCAACAGAAACGGTGGCTTACGAGCAGTACTTC. Amino acid sequence: CASSRSTETVAYEQYF.

The chain uses TRBV5-1 and TRBJ2-1, with 11 bases identical to TRBD2. The junction had 10 bases not matched to a gene; V was cut back by 6 bases and J by 8 bases. This CDR3 contains 15 residues. Germline CDR1 reads SGHRS; CDR2 reads YFSETQ. The CDR3 protein is CASNGLAGGSDEQFF. The CDR3 bases are TGCGCCAGCAATGGGCTAGCGGGGGGCAGCGATGAGCAGTTCTTC.

This clonotype showed up many times. V usage is TRBV15 and J usage is TRBJ2-1, with a tentative D call TRBD2 (6 bases). Germline assignment: CDR1 LNHNV and CDR2 YYDKDF (reference sequence). Trimming stripped 1 base from V and 1 base from J, with 14 bases between. The CDR3 loop spans 17 amino acids. Here the CDR3 DNA reads TGTGCCACCAGCAGAGGAGGTTCGGGAGTGTCCTACAATGAGCAGTTCTTC. Translation gives CATSRGGSGVSYNEQFF.

This clonotype has ten or more counts. J is TRBJ2-7 and V is TRBV7-2; 9 bases map to TRBD1. The V segment lost 5 bases and the J segment 3 bases; nucleotides outside the gene matches: 5. The CDR3 covers 14 residues. Germline V gene data show CDR1 as SGHTA and CDR2 as FQGNSA. The CDR3 DNA follows: TGTGCCAGCAGCACCGGGACAGGGATCTACGAGCAGTACTTC. It codes for CASSTGTGIYEQYF.

This chain links TRBV7-9 with TRBJ2-3, with TRBD1 identical over 8 bases. The CDR3 covers 15 residues. Germline V gene sequence: CDR1 SEHNR, CDR2 FQNEAQ (reference sequence). Germline trimming cut 2 bases from V and 5 bases from J; bases unmatched to any gene: 6. This CDR3 is CASSLQGAALDTQYF. The CDR3 DNA is TGTGCCAGCAGCTTACAGGGGGCGGCGTTAGATACGCAGTATTTT.

The table lists this clonotype with many counts. The J gene is TRBJ2-3, the V gene TRBV7-9, with a weak D call TRBD1 (6 bases). The CDR3 covers 17 residues. The V gene lost 4 bases and the J gene lost 2 bases, with 19 bases spanning the gap. Germline-derived CDR1 and CDR2 are SEHNR and FQNEAQ (reference sequence). The CDR3 region is CASSSPSEGEHTDTQYF. The DNA for the CDR3 is TGTGCCAGCAGCTCGCCCTCTGAGGGGGAGCACACAGATACGCAGTATTTT.